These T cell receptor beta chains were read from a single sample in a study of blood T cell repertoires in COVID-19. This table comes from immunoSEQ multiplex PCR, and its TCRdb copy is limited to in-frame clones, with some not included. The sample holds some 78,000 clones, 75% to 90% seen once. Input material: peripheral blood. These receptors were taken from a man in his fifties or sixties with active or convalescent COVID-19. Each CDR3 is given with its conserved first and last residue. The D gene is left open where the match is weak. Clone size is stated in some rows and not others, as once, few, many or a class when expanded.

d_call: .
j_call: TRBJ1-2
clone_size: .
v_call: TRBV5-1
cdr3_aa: CASSLDGLYGYTF
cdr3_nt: TGCGCCAGCAGCTTGGATGGCCTCTATGGCTACACCTTC

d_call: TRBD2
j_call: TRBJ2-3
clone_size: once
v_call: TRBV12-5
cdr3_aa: CASGLVHGAGVVADTQYF
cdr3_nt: TGTGCTAGTGGTTTGGTACACGGAGCGGGGGTTGTCGCAGATACGCAGTATTTT

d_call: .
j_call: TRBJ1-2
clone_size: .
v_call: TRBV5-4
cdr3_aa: CASSLVSGGYTF
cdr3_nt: TGTGCCAGCAGCTTGGTCTCAGGGGGCTACACCTTC

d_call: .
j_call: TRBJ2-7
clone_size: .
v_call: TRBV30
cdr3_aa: CACRKGPGDPYEQYF
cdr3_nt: TGTGCCTGCCGGAAGGGACCGGGGGATCCCTACGAGCAGTACTTC

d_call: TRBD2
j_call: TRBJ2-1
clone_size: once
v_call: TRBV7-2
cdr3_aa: CASSLGTSGGGSYNEQFF
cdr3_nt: TGTGCCAGCAGCTTAGGGACTAGCGGGGGGGGTTCCTACAATGAGCAGTTCTTC

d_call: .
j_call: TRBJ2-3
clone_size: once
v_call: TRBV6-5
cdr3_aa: CASSYSYTGSDTQYF
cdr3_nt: TGTGCCAGCAGTTACTCCTATACAGGGTCAGATACGCAGTATTTT

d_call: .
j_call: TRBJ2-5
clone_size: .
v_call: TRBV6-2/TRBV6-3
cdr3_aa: CASSLLAAGFQETQYF
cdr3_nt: TGTGCCAGCAGCCTTTTAGCGGCGGGCTTCCAAGAGACCCAGTACTTC

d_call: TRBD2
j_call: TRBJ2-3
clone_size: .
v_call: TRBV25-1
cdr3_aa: CASRASGRTGGTDTQYF
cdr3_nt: TGTGCCAGCAGGGCTAGCGGGAGGACAGGCGGCACAGATACGCAGTATTTT

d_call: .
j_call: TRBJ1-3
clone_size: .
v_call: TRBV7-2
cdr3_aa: CASSPELGRPQGNTIYF
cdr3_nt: TGTGCCAGCAGCCCAGAGCTCGGCAGGCCCCAGGGAAACACCATATATTTT

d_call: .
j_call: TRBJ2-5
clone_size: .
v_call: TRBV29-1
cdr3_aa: CSGVQGLGETQYF
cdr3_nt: TGCAGCGGCGTTCAGGGTTTGGGGGAGACCCAGTACTTC

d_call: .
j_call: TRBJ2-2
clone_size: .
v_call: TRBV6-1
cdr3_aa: CASRELSGANTGELFF
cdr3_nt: TGTGCCAGCAGAGAACTTAGCGGAGCGAACACCGGGGAGCTGTTTTTT

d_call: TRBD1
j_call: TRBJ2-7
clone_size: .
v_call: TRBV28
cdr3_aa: CASSLTGIAYEQYF
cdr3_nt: TGTGCCAGCAGTTTGACAGGGATAGCCTACGAGCAGTACTTC

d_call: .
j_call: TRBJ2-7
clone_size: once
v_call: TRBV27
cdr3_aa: CASGDREAYEQYF
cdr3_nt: TGTGCCAGCGGAGACAGGGAGGCCTACGAGCAGTACTTC

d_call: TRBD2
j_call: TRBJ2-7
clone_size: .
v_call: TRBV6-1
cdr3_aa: CASSEFLAGAGEQYF
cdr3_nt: TGTGCCAGCAGTGAATTCCTAGCGGGAGCGGGCGAGCAGTACTTC

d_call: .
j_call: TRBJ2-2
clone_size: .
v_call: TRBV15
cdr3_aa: CATSREGARELFF
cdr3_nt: TGTGCCACCAGCAGAGAAGGGGCCAGGGAGCTGTTTTTT

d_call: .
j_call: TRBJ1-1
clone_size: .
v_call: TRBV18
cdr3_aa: CASSPAGDTEAFF
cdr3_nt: TGTGCCAGCTCACCAGCCGGGGACACTGAAGCTTTCTTT

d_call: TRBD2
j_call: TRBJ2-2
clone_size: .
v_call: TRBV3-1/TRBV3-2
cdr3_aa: CASSQVLSGAGELFF
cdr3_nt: TGTGCCAGCAGCCAAGTGCTCAGCGGGGCCGGGGAGCTGTTTTTT

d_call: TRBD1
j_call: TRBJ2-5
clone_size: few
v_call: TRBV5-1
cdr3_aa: CASSRNRGAETQYF
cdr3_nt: TGCGCCAGCAGCCGTAACAGGGGTGCGGAGACCCAGTACTTC

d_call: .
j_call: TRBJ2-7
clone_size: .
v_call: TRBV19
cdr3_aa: CASSIGATSYEQYF
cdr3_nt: TGTGCCAGTAGTATAGGGGCTACATCCTACGAGCAGTACTTC

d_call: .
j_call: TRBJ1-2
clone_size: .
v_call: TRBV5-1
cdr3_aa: CASSLAGNGYTF
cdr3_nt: TGCGCCAGCAGCTTGGCCGGGAATGGCTACACCTTC